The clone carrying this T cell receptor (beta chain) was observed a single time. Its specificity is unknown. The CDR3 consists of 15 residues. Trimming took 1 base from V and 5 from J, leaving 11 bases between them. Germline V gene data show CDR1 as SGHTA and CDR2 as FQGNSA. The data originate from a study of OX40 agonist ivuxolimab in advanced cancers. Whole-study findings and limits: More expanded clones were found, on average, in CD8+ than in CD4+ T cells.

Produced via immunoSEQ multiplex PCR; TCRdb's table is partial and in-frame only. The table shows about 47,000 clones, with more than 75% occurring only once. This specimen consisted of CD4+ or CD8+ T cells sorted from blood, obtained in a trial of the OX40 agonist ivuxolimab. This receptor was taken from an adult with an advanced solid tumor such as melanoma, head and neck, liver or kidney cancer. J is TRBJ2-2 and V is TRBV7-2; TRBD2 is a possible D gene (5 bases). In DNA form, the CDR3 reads TGTGCCAGCAGCTTAGTCTCAAGAGGGACCGGGGAGCTGTTTTTT. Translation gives CASSLVSRGTGELFF.